This entry concerns a single TCR beta chain. The record originates from a study of blood T cell repertoires in COVID-19. This table comes from immunoSEQ multiplex PCR, and its TCRdb copy is limited to in-frame clones, with some not included. The sample has roughly 150,000 clones, approximately 90% seen once. Germline V gives CDR1 MGHRA, CDR2 YSYEKL. The CDR3 covers 14 residues. Trimming left V 4 bases short and J 1 base short, with 10 bases between. The sample was peripheral blood. This sequence originates from a man between 18 and 35 years old with COVID-19, enrolled during active disease. V gene TRBV4-1 combines with J gene TRBJ1-1; weak D call: TRBD1 (6 bases). The CDR3 sequence: CASSPQGQNTEAFF. CDR3 nucleotides: TGCGCCAGCAGCCCCCAGGGGCAGAACACTGAAGCTTTCTTT.